The 28 T cell receptor beta chains below come from one sample, sequenced in a study of blood T cell repertoires in COVID-19. Clones were sequenced by immunoSEQ multiplex PCR, and TCRdb holds only the in-frame ones, with some missing. This table has hundreds of thousands of clones, around 83% appearing once. Sequencing was performed on peripheral blood. The receptors were sampled from a woman between 50 and 59 years old with acute or convalescent COVID-19.

The chain carries TRBV10-3 and TRBJ2-7; TRBD2 matches 9 bases. The CDR3 loop spans 15 amino acids. V was clipped by 3 bases and J by 3 bases; unmatched bases: 6. CDR1 is ENHRY and CDR2 is SYGVKD in the germline V gene. In nucleotides, the CDR3 is TGTGCCATCAGTGAAGGAGCGGGAGGTTTCTACGAGCAGTACTTC. Residues: CAISEGAGGFYEQYF.

This clone was found many times. The V call is TRBV11-2, the J call TRBJ2-7; unclear D gene. This CDR3 contains 17 residues. Germline CDR1 is SGHAT and CDR2 is FQNNGV. The ends were cut back, 4 bases at V and 2 bases at J, with 21 bases in the middle. The CDR3 sequence: CASSSLKTSSSAYEQYF. In DNA, the CDR3 is TGTGCCAGCAGCTCCTTAAAGACTTCCTCATCTGCCTACGAGCAGTACTTC.

The gene calls are TRBV11-2 and TRBJ2-2; a weak D match, TRBD1 (6 bases). Per germline, CDR1 SGHAT and CDR2 FQNNGV. Trimming took 5 bases from V and 1 from J, leaving 11 bases between them. The CDR3 has 15 residues. This CDR3 reads CASSGLGQNTGELFF. DNA for the CDR3: TGTGCCAGCAGCGGACTGGGACAGAACACCGGGGAGCTGTTTTTT.

This chain connects TRBV10-3 to TRBJ2-1, with D possibly being TRBD2 (6 bases). Trimming shortened V by 6 bases and J by 5 bases, and 8 bases separated the two germline ends. CDR3 length: 12 residues. CDR1 and CDR2 from the germline V gene are ENHRY and SYGVKD. This CDR3 reads CAIRGGHNEQFF. CDR3 in DNA: TGTGCCATCAGGGGGGGTCACAATGAGCAGTTCTTC.

The rearrangement joins TRBV5-6 to TRBJ2-5, with TRBD2 matching over 14 bases. V dropped 4 bases and J dropped 5; count of bases not matched to a gene: 7. The CDR3 covers 16 residues. The germline V gene encodes CDR1 SGHDT and CDR2 YYEEEE. The CDR3 bases are TGTGCCAGCAGCCCGACTAGCGGGAGGGCCCGCGAGACCCAGTACTTC. Amino acid sequence: CASSPTSGRARETQYF.

The rearrangement links TRBV6-1 to TRBJ2-1, with unresolved D. V was trimmed by 3 bases and J by 0 bases, leaving 6 bases between them. This CDR3 comprises 14 residues. The germline gives CDR1 MNHNS, CDR2 SASEGT. Here the CDR3 DNA reads TGTGCCAGCAGTGAGTCTATCTCCTACAATGAGCAGTTCTTC. This gives the protein CASSESISYNEQFF.

The rearrangement links TRBV29-1 to TRBJ2-1, with D possibly TRBD2 on 7 matching bases. The CDR3 is made up of 18 amino acids. Trimming left V 6 bases short and J 1 base short, with 25 bases between. Looked up from germline, CDR1 is SQVTM and CDR2 is ANQGSEA. CDR3 loop: CSVRGIGGGGSSYNEQFF. The CDR3 DNA sequence: TGCAGCGTCCGGGGGATTGGCGGGGGCGGCAGTTCCTACAATGAGCAGTTCTTC.

The chain has TRBV28 and TRBJ2-1, with TRBD2 matching 9 bases. This CDR3 is 15 amino acids long. The junction had 10 bases not matched to a gene; V was cut back by 4 bases and J by 9 bases. CDR1 and CDR2 (germline): MDHEN, SYDVKM. The CDR3 bases are TGTGCCAGCAGTTCGCTTGGCGGGAGGGCCACTGAGCAGTTCTTC. Translating gives CASSSLGGRATEQFF.

The chain uses TRBV14 and TRBJ2-5, with TRBD2 as a possible D gene (7 bases). V gave up 1 base and J gave up 2 bases, with 11 bases separating them. CDR1 and CDR2 (germline): SGHDN, FVKESK. CDR3 size: 15 residues. The chain's CDR3 is CASSQGAGAQETQYF. The DNA of the CDR3 is TGTGCCAGCAGCCAAGGGGCGGGGGCTCAAGAGACCCAGTACTTC.

The genes are TRBV6-2 or TRBV6-3 and TRBJ1-2, with D hard to call. CDR3 length equals 15 residues. Trimming pared 5 bases from V and 4 bases from J, leaving 17 bases between. Germline loops: CDR1 MNHEY, CDR2 SVGEGT. The CDR3 sequence is CASSQAVLEVYGYTF. For the CDR3, the DNA is TGTGCCAGCAGTCAGGCCGTGTTGGAAGTCTATGGCTACACCTTC.

V and J are TRBV27 and TRBJ2-5; D is perhaps TRBD1 (7 bases). CDR1 and CDR2 (germline): MNHEY, SMNVEV (reference sequence). The CDR3 spans 14 residues. V shed 6 bases and J shed 4 bases, with 15 bases lying between them. CDR3 nucleotide sequence: TGTGCCAGCAGCTCCCAGGGGGGCCTAGAGACCCAGTACTTC. This encodes CASSSQGGLETQYF.

The V and J genes are TRBV19 and TRBJ1-5; unclear D gene. Germline CDR1 is LNHDA and CDR2 is SQIVND (reference sequence). Deletions cut 4 bases from V and 4 bases from J, with 8 bases between. The CDR3 is 13 residues long. CDR3 residues: CASSTNLNQPQHF. The DNA for the CDR3 is TGTGCCAGTAGTACCAATCTAAATCAGCCCCAGCATTTT.

The chain employs TRBV3-1 (or the pseudogene TRBV3-2) and TRBJ2-1, with TRBD2 identical over 10 bases. Trimming removed 1 base from V and 14 bases from J; junction bases left unmatched: 8. This CDR3 is 14 amino acids long. Germline V gene data show CDR1 as LGHDT and CDR2 as YNNKEL (reference sequence). The CDR3: CASSQGTSGTGEFF. CDR3 sequence (DNA): TGTGCCAGCAGCCAAGGAACTAGCGGGACCGGTGAGTTCTTC.

This sequence joins TRBV6-6 and TRBJ2-7, with 9 bases fitting TRBD1. Germline V gene sequence: CDR1 MNHNY, CDR2 SVGAGI (reference sequence). This CDR3 has 12 amino acids. Trimming took 10 bases from V and 2 from J; bases not matched to a gene: 3. The CDR3: CATGTGTYEQYF. The CDR3 nucleotides read TGTGCCACAGGGACAGGGACCTACGAGCAGTACTTC.

This rearrangement joins TRBV12-2 to TRBJ1-6. TRBV12-2 is a pseudogene locus. This CDR3 comprises 16 residues. The CDR3 reads CASRLHPDRGASPLHF. The CDR3 bases are TGTGCAAGTCGCTTACACCCCGATCGGGGGGCCTCACCCCTCCACTTT.

This chain connects TRBV28 to TRBJ2-7; D gene uncertain. The germline V gene has CDR1 MDHEN and CDR2 SYDVKM. There are 12 residues in the CDR3. Trimming removed 6 bases from V and 3 bases from J, with 9 bases in between. DNA of the CDR3: TGTGCCAGCAGCCTATACAGCTACGAGCAGTACTTC. It encodes CASSLYSYEQYF.

V gene TRBV28 combines with J gene TRBJ2-1, with 7 positions matching TRBD1. The CDR3 has 13 amino acids. CDR1 MDHEN and CDR2 SYDVKM come from the germline V gene. V was clipped by 6 bases and J by 7 bases; unmatched bases: 6. The CDR3 region has the DNA TGTGCCAGCAGGCAGGGGGTGGAGAATGAGCAGTTCTTC. As protein: CASRQGVENEQFF. Full variable domain (missing parts from reference TRBV28 and TRBJ2-1): DVKVTQSSRYLVKRTGEKVFLECVQDMDHENMFWYRQDPGLGLRLIYFSYDVKMKEKGDIPEGYSVSREKKERFSLILESASTNQTSMYLCASRQGVENEQFFGPGTRLTVL.

V is TRBV7-7 and J is TRBJ2-5, with 8 bases fitting TRBD2. The CDR3 covers 15 residues. Germline V lookup: CDR1 SSHAT, CDR2 FNYEAQ (reference sequence). Trimming at V came to 5 bases and at J to 5 bases, leaving 10 bases not matched to a gene. The DNA of the CDR3 is TGTGCCAGCAGCCGGCCGGGGGGGGGCGGTGAGACCCAGTACTTC. Encoded protein: CASSRPGGGGETQYF.

V usage is TRBV5-4 and J usage is TRBJ1-1, with D perhaps matching TRBD1 (5 bases). V lost 0 bases and J 4 bases, leaving 13 bases between the germline ends. Germline V gene lookup returns CDR1 SGHNT and CDR2 YYREEE (reference sequence). CDR3 size: 15 residues. The CDR3 here is CASSLGGGLTTEAFF. The CDR3 DNA is TGTGCCAGCAGCTTGGGTGGGGGGTTAACCACTGAAGCTTTCTTT. Combining the CDR3 with reference TRBV5-4 and TRBJ1-1 gives the whole variable domain ETGVTQSPTHLIKTRGQQVTLRCSSQSGHNTVSWYQQALGQGPQFIFQYYREEENGRGNFPPRFSGLQFPNYSSELNVNALELDDSALYLCASSLGGGLTTEAFFGQGTRLTVV.

V gene TRBV2 combines with J gene TRBJ1-5, with 8 bases fitting TRBD1. Looked up from germline, CDR1 is SNHLY and CDR2 is FYNNEI. The CDR3 runs 15 residues. Trimming at V came to 6 bases and at J to 5 bases, leaving 9 bases not matched to a gene. CDR3 loop: CASSLSGQGYQPQHF. The CDR3 coding sequence is TGTGCCAGCAGCCTTTCCGGACAGGGCTATCAGCCCCAGCATTTT.

The rearrangement links TRBV6-5 to TRBJ1-6, with TRBD1 identical over 8 bases. Germline values: CDR1 MNHEY, CDR2 SVGAGI. This CDR3 has 14 amino acids. J gave up 9 bases and V 6 bases, and 7 bases lay outside the gene matches. Here the CDR3 DNA reads TGTGCCAGCAGCAGACAGGGGAAGAGTTCACCCCTCCACTTT. Translating gives CASSRQGKSSPLHF.

The chain has TRBV27 and TRBJ1-1, with D tentatively TRBD1 (6 bases). The length of the CDR3 is 15 residues. CDR1 is MNHEY and CDR2 is SMNVEV in the germline V gene (reference sequence). V was shortened by 0 bases and J by 3 bases, with 11 bases between the two germline ends. The CDR3 bases are TGTGCCAGCAGTTTATCGACAGGCCGGGACACTGAAGCTTTCTTT. As protein: CASSLSTGRDTEAFF.

The gene calls are TRBV28 and TRBJ1-2; D gene uncertain. This CDR3 has 14 amino acids. V was clipped by 7 bases and J by 4 bases, with 16 bases between them. The germline V gene has CDR1 MDHEN and CDR2 SYDVKM. CDR3 amino acids: CASTLGEGLYGYTF. DNA of the CDR3: TGTGCCAGCACTCTTGGGGAGGGCCTCTATGGCTACACCTTC.

The chain is built from TRBV20-1 and TRBJ1-1, with 8 positions matching TRBD1. The CDR3 length is 17 residues. Germline V gene data show CDR1 as DFQATT and CDR2 as SNEGSKA (reference sequence). The V and J ends lost 3 bases and 4 bases, in that order; junction bases with no gene match: 16. The CDR3 DNA follows: TGCAGTGCTAGTCTGGGCAGGGGGCTGTATACGGGCACTGAAGCTTTCTTT. Translation: CSASLGRGLYTGTEAFF.

This clone was detected only once. As DNA, the CDR3 is TGTGCCAGCAGCTTGGCCTTGCTGTACGGCAATGAGCAGTTCTTC. Translation: CASSLALLYGNEQFF. The V gene is TRBV5-6, the J gene TRBJ2-1; D is uncertain. The V end lost 0 bases, the J end lost 6 bases, and 13 bases lay between the germline ends. From germline, CDR1 is SGHDT and CDR2 YYEEEE. CDR3 size: 15 residues.

The chain employs TRBV20-1 and TRBJ2-1; D not certain. This CDR3 has 11 residues. CDR1 DFQATT and CDR2 SNEGSKA come from the germline V gene (reference sequence). The V and J ends lost 6 bases and 8 bases respectively, with 11 bases between them. For the CDR3, the DNA is TGCAGTGCCACAAACCCCTATGAGCAGTTCTTC. Translated: CSATNPYEQFF.

The chain recombines TRBV4-3 with TRBJ2-3, with 11 nucleotides matching TRBD2. The CDR3 has 16 residues. Germline CDR1 LGHNA, CDR2 YSLEER. After removal of 2 bases from V and 2 bases from J, the junction contained 3 bases not matched to a gene. The CDR3 sequence is CASSQIAGGITDTQYF. CDR3 DNA sequence: TGCGCCAGCAGCCAAATAGCGGGGGGGATCACAGATACGCAGTATTTT.

The gene calls are TRBV28 and TRBJ1-2, with D perhaps TRBD1 (5 bases). Trimming removed 2 bases from V and 8 bases from J, with 15 bases in between. There are 14 residues in the CDR3. Germline V lookup: CDR1 MDHEN, CDR2 SYDVKM. DNA for the CDR3: TGTGCCAGCAGTTTAGATACAGGAATCTGGGGCTACACCTTC. This translates into CASSLDTGIWGYTF.